This T cell receptor beta chain was profiled in a study of shared clonotypes between healthy human individuals. Method: immunoSEQ multiplex PCR; TCRdb's copy keeps in-frame clones and lacks some. This sample has over a million clones, with roughly 74% found just once. Germline CDR1 and CDR2: MDHEN and SYDVKM. The CDR3 has 14 amino acids. Memory CD4+ cells were the fraction left after CD45RA+ naive selection. As to this clone: The junction shows a germline mismatch at one end, possibly a read error.

The clonotype originates from a man aged 18 to 29 in good health. Some clones in this sample may be carry-over from other donors' samples. The specimen was memory CD4+ T cells from PBMCs. Subset of the sample: CD45RA-negative fraction. The J gene is TRBJ1-5, the V gene TRBV28, with D unresolved. CDR3 DNA: TGTGTCAGCAACCTACCGCAGGCAAGGCAGCCCCAGCATTTT. This sequence encodes CVSNLPQARQPQHF. Using reference TRBV28 and TRBJ1-5 for the parts outside the CDR3, the full variable domain is DVKVTQSSRYLVKRTGEKVFLECVQDMDHENMFWYRQDPGLGLRLIYFSYDVKMKEKGDIPEGYSVSREKKERFSLILESASTNQTSMYLCVSNLPQARQPQHFGDGTRLSIL.